Each of the 15 T cell receptor beta chains below was sequenced from the same sample in a study of blood T cell repertoires in COVID-19. Using immunoSEQ multiplex PCR, the repertoire was profiled, and TCRdb retains in-frame clones only, with some absent. The table lists under 300,000 clones, about 90% of them singletons. Material for sequencing was peripheral blood. These receptors were collected from a woman aged 60-70 years with COVID-19, enrolled during active disease.

The rearrangement joins TRBV4-1 to TRBJ1-5, with 8 bases aligning to TRBD1. This CDR3 region has 15 residues. Germline CDR1 reads MGHRA; CDR2 reads YSYEKL. V lost 0 bases and J lost 4; bases outside the gene matches: 2. CDR3 sequence (DNA): TGCGCCAGCAGCCAAGACAGGGGGCAGAATCAGCCCCAGCATTTT. It encodes CASSQDRGQNQPQHF.

DNA for the CDR3: TGTGCCAGCAGGCGAACCGAGAATAACTATGGCTACACCTTC. Its protein product is CASRRTENNYGYTF. The rearrangement joins TRBV6-5 to TRBJ1-2; D is unclear. V lost 6 bases, J lost 1 base, and 12 bases lay in between. This CDR3 region has 14 residues. Germline-derived CDR1 and CDR2 are MNHEY and SVGAGI.

V usage is TRBV7-9 and J usage is TRBJ1-2, with TRBD1 matching 10 bases. Germline V gene lookup returns CDR1 SEHNR and CDR2 FQNEAQ (reference sequence). The ends lost 4 bases at V and 3 bases at J; junction bases unmatched: 8. The CDR3 covers 16 residues. CDR3: CASSSQGQGGDYGYTF. Here the CDR3 DNA reads TGTGCCAGCAGCTCCCAAGGACAGGGGGGTGACTATGGCTACACCTTC.

The chain couples TRBV19 to TRBJ2-1, with D hard to call. V was clipped by 3 bases and J by 6 bases, with 9 bases between them. The CDR3 spans 13 residues. CDR1 is LNHDA, CDR2 SQIVND, per germline (reference sequence). The CDR3: CASSMQTLNEQFF. The DNA of the CDR3 is TGTGCCAGTAGTATGCAGACTCTCAATGAGCAGTTCTTC.

This clone is a singleton in its sample. V gene TRBV29-1 combines with J gene TRBJ2-5, with 7 positions matching TRBD1. J gave up 4 bases and V 5 bases, and 7 bases lay outside the gene matches. The CDR3 spans 13 residues. Per germline, CDR1 SQVTM and CDR2 ANQGSEA. Here the CDR3 reads CSVSDRAGETQYF. CDR3 DNA sequence: TGCAGCGTTTCCGACAGGGCGGGAGAGACCCAGTACTTC.

This chain uses TRBV28 with TRBJ1-1; perhaps TRBD1 as D (5 bases). CDR1 and CDR2 from the germline V gene are MDHEN and SYDVKM. V shed 1 base and J shed 5 bases, with 11 bases lying between them. This CDR3 spans 14 amino acids. DNA of the CDR3: TGTGCCAGCAGTTTATACGCCGGGGGGACTGAAGCTTTCTTT. Translating it yields CASSLYAGGTEAFF.

This chain joins TRBV16 and TRBJ1-1; D may be TRBD1 (6 bases). The V gene's germline CDR1 is KGHSY and CDR2 FQNENV. The CDR3 contains 15 residues. Between the trimmed V and J ends, which lost 5 bases and 0 bases, there was a span of 13 bases. The CDR3 DNA is TGTGCCAGCAGCTCGTTAGACAGGTTGAACACTGAAGCTTTCTTT. It yields the protein CASSSLDRLNTEAFF.

The chain couples TRBV6-2 or TRBV6-3 to TRBJ1-5; 7 bases match TRBD1. The CDR3 covers 16 residues. Germline values: CDR1 MNHEY, CDR2 SVGEGT. The V gene end was trimmed by 5 bases and the J gene end by 1 base; junction bases not matched to a gene: 8. The CDR3 loop reads CASSVTGAGSNQPQHF. In nucleotides, the CDR3 is TGTGCCAGCAGTGTAACAGGGGCTGGGAGCAATCAGCCCCAGCATTTT.

The J gene is TRBJ2-2, the V gene TRBV6-6; TRBD1 matches 11 bases. Unmatched junction bases numbered 6, after V lost 5 bases and J lost 7 bases. Germline CDR1 reads MNHNY; CDR2 reads SVGAGI (reference sequence). This CDR3 is built from 15 residues. The CDR3 sequence is CASSTGTGGVGELFF. CDR3 DNA sequence: TGTGCCAGCAGTACCGGGACAGGGGGGGTCGGGGAGCTGTTTTTT.

The sample holds one count of this clone. This rearrangement joins TRBV6-2 or TRBV6-3 to TRBJ1-6; 8 bases align to TRBD1. V was pared by 2 bases and J by 10 bases, with 7 bases of the junction left unmatched. The CDR3 is 15 amino acids. Per the germline V gene, CDR1 is MNHEY and CDR2 is SVGEGT. The CDR3 sequence: CASSYPGGTSSPLHF. CDR3 nucleotides: TGTGCCAGCAGTTACCCAGGGGGCACGAGCTCACCCCTCCACTTT.

This rearrangement joins TRBV5-8 to TRBJ2-7, with 8 bases fitting TRBD1. Germline CDR1 is SGHTS and CDR2 is YDEGEE. The CDR3 loop spans 16 amino acids. V lost 7 bases and J lost 0; bases outside the gene matches: 12. This CDR3 reads CASPAGWDRYSYEQYF. The CDR3 DNA reads TGTGCCAGCCCAGCCGGTTGGGACAGGTACTCCTACGAGCAGTACTTC.

The V gene is TRBV6-5, the J gene TRBJ1-1; a weak D match, TRBD1 (6 bases). CDR1 is MNHEY and CDR2 is SVGAGI in the germline V gene. CDR3 length: 12 amino acids. Trimming left V 8 bases short and J 8 bases short, with 15 bases between. CDR3 loop: CASLGRGYEAFF. CDR3 coding DNA: TGTGCCAGCCTGGGCAGGGGCTACGAAGCTTTCTTT.

This clone was seen just once. The CDR3 loop reads CASSQGSGDYGYTF. In DNA form, the CDR3 reads TGTGCCAGCAGCCAAGGTAGCGGGGACTATGGCTACACCTTC. This chain joins TRBV3-1 (or the pseudogene TRBV3-2) and TRBJ1-2; no definite D call. Trimming shortened V by 1 base and J by 3 bases, and 9 bases separated the two germline ends. Germline V gene sequence: CDR1 LGHDT, CDR2 YNNKEL (reference sequence). This CDR3 region has 14 residues.

The chain couples TRBV7-2 to TRBJ1-2, with a possible D match to TRBD1 (5 bases). The CDR3 loop spans 14 amino acids. CDR1 is SGHTA, CDR2 FQGNSA, per germline. The V gene lost 3 bases and the J gene lost 2 bases, with 10 bases spanning the gap. CDR3 in amino acids: CASSFGGTNYGYTF. In DNA form, the CDR3 reads TGTGCCAGCAGCTTCGGAGGGACGAACTATGGCTACACCTTC. The entire variable domain, with the rest obtained from reference TRBV7-2 and TRBJ1-2, is as follows: GAGVSQSPSNKVTEKGKDVELRCDPISGHTALYWYRQSLGQGLEFLIYFQGNSAPDKSGLPSDRFSAERTGGSVSTLTIQRTQQEDSAVYLCASSFGGTNYGYTFGSGTRLTVV.

The chain joins TRBV14 to TRBJ1-2; no definite D call. Between the trimmed V and J ends, which lost 1 base and 0 bases, there was a span of 9 bases. In germline, CDR1 is SGHDN, CDR2 FVKESK. The CDR3 spans 15 residues. The CDR3: CASSQVGRPNYGYTF. CDR3 DNA sequence: TGTGCCAGCAGCCAAGTGGGGAGACCTAACTATGGCTACACCTTC. Looking up the rest from reference TRBV14 and TRBJ1-2 gives the full variable domain: EAGVTQFPSHSVIEKGQTVTLRCDPISGHDNLYWYRRVMGKEIKFLLHFVKESKQDESGMPNNRFLAERTGGTYSTLKVQPAELEDSGVYFCASSQVGRPNYGYTFGSGTRLTVV.